This T cell receptor beta chain was sequenced in a study of T cells after yellow fever vaccination. V lost 0 bases to trimming and J lost 4 bases; unmatched junction nucleotides: 12. The germline gives CDR1 DFQATT, CDR2 SNEGSKA (reference sequence). This CDR3 spans 17 amino acids. TCRdb re-derived calls from the 5' RACE reads in MiXCR, one entry per CDR3 protein. The sample consists of 300,000 to 400,000 distinct CDR3 sequences, about an eighth of them appearing once. The sequencing used CD4+ T cells sorted from PBMCs, collected 15 days after the yellow fever booster vaccination. The source is a man in his late teens or twenties who received the YFV17D yellow fever vaccine. The rearrangement uses TRBV20-1 and TRBJ1-1; 9 nucleotides match TRBD1. The DNA of the CDR3 is TGCAGTGCTAGAGATACCCCGGGACAGGGCCAGGGCACTGAAGCTTTCTTT. Translating it yields CSARDTPGQGQGTEAFF.